The 6 T cell receptor beta chains below all came from one sample that was sequenced in a study of shared clonotypes between healthy human individuals. Sequencing was performed with immunoSEQ multiplex PCR; in TCRdb, only in-frame clones are kept and a portion is missing. In the table there are over a million clones, around 82% of which are singletons. Sequencing used memory CD4+ T cells from PBMCs. As to subset: CD45RA-negative fraction. The origin of the receptors is a man between 18 and 29 years old in good health. Some clones in this sample may be carry-over from other donors' samples.

This clone appeared a few times. The chain combines TRBV2 with TRBJ1-1, with D unresolved. The CDR3 is 15 residues long. Trimming cost V 7 bases and J 4 bases, with 19 bases left between them. The germline V gene encodes CDR1 SNHLY and CDR2 FYNNEI. CDR3 protein: CASTKALGEGTEAFF. CDR3 DNA sequence: TGTGCCAGCACAAAGGCCCTAGGAGAGGGCACTGAAGCTTTCTTT.

V gene TRBV19 combines with J gene TRBJ1-2, with D possibly matching TRBD1 (6 bases). Trimming removed 5 bases from V and 4 bases from J, with 14 bases in between. CDR1 is LNHDA and CDR2 is SQIVND in the germline V gene (reference sequence). The CDR3 is 14 amino acids. CDR3 amino acids: CASSAGTTPYGYTF. The CDR3 nucleotides are TGTGCCAGTAGTGCGGGGACAACACCCTATGGCTACACCTTC.

The chain couples TRBV30 to TRBJ1-1; D remains ambiguous. With 5 bases removed from V and 7 bases from J, the gap between germline ends came to 11 bases. The CDR3 contains 11 residues. Germline V gene data show CDR1 as GTSNPN and CDR2 as SVGIG (reference sequence). CDR3 residues: CAWASRDEAFF. CDR3 nucleotides: TGTGCCTGGGCCTCCCGGGATGAAGCTTTCTTT.

J is TRBJ1-2 and V is TRBV30, with D possibly matching TRBD1 (5 bases). Germline V CDR1 and CDR2: GTSNPN, SVGIG (reference sequence). The germline V and J ends were trimmed by 4 bases and 5 bases, with 20 bases remaining between them. The CDR3 is 15 amino acids. Written as DNA, the CDR3 is TGTGCCTGGACTCGCCGGGAAGGCGGGGCGTATGGCTACACCTTC. Protein: CAWTRREGGAYGYTF.

V gene TRBV15 combines with J gene TRBJ2-7; D uncertain. Germline loops: CDR1 LNHNV, CDR2 YYDKDF (reference sequence). The V end lost 3 bases, the J end lost 3 bases, and 15 bases lay between the germline ends. The CDR3 runs 15 residues. The CDR3 region has the DNA TGTGCCACCAGCAGTAGCTGGCTCCCAGGCTACGAGCAGTACTTC. Translation gives CATSSSWLPGYEQYF. Supplemented by reference TRBV15 and TRBJ2-7, the full variable domain reads DAMVIQNPRYQVTQFGKPVTLSCSQTLNHNVMYWYQQKSSQAPKLLFHYYDKDFNNEADTPDNFQSRRPNTSFCFLDIRSPGLGDTAMYLCATSSSWLPGYEQYFGPGTRLTVT.

J is TRBJ1-5 and V is TRBV2; D is ambiguous. This CDR3 region has 14 residues. Trimming removed 4 bases from V and 0 bases from J, with 7 bases in between. Germline V CDR1 and CDR2: SNHLY, FYNNEI. The CDR3 is CASSVENSNQPQHF. DNA for the CDR3: TGTGCCAGCAGTGTTGAAAATAGCAATCAGCCCCAGCATTTT.